Following are 10 T cell receptor beta chains from one sample sequenced in a study of T cell clones after liver transplantation. Sequenced by immunoSEQ multiplex PCR; TCRdb stores in-frame clones only, minus some. Of about 74,000 clones listed, roughly 80% are singletons. Sequences were derived from CD4+ T cells from blood, sampled before liver transplant. These receptors were collected from a human donor who received a liver transplant.

J is TRBJ2-7 and V is TRBV6-6; D is possibly TRBD1 or TRBD2 (6 bases each). The tail of the sequence fits TRBJ2-5 better, so the J call may be wrong. The CDR3 extends over 15 amino acids. The germline V gene encodes CDR1 MNHNY and CDR2 SVGAGI (reference sequence). This CDR3 is CASSYLLGGKETQYF. The CDR3 DNA reads as TGTGCCAGCAGTTATCTGTTGGGGGGCAAAGAGACCCAGTACTTC.

In this sample, this clone turned up a few times. This sequence joins TRBV29-1 and TRBJ2-7, with D possibly TRBD2 on 6 matching bases. Trimming removed 7 bases from V and 4 bases from J, with 17 bases in between. CDR3 size: 13 residues. CDR1 and CDR2 (germline): SQVTM, ANQGSEA. The CDR3 region is CSAMNRGVYEQYF. CDR3 in DNA: TGCAGCGCTATGAATCGCGGGGTGTACGAGCAGTACTTC.

This rearrangement joins TRBV19 to TRBJ2-5; tentative D call: TRBD1 (5 bases). The CDR3 covers 14 residues. CDR1 and CDR2 from the germline V gene are LNHDA and SQIVND (reference sequence). Trimming left V 3 bases short and J 2 bases short, with 10 bases between. CDR3 sequence: CASSMGHVQETQYF. The DNA of the CDR3 is TGTGCCAGTAGTATGGGGCACGTTCAAGAGACCCAGTACTTC.

The chain carries TRBV5-4 and TRBJ2-1, with 7 nucleotides matching TRBD2. Germline V lookup: CDR1 SGHNT, CDR2 YYREEE (reference sequence). The CDR3 runs 16 residues. The V and J ends lost 0 bases and 9 bases, in that order; junction bases with no gene match: 12. The CDR3 DNA reads as TGTGCCAGCAGCTTGGGCTTGGGACTAACTTTTGGTGAGCAGTTCTTC. It translates to CASSLGLGLTFGEQFF.

V gene TRBV28 combines with J gene TRBJ2-1, with 12 bases lining up with TRBD1. With V trimmed by 7 bases and J by 7 bases, 8 bases remained unmatched. This CDR3 has 15 residues. CDR1 and CDR2 (germline): MDHEN, SYDVKM. The CDR3 sequence is CASTTTGQGANEQFF. The CDR3 DNA reads as TGTGCCAGCACTACCACGGGACAGGGGGCGAATGAGCAGTTCTTC.

The chain recombines TRBV5-1 with TRBJ1-4; 10 bases fit TRBD1. CDR3 length: 15 amino acids. Germline V gives CDR1 SGHRS, CDR2 YFSETQ. V gave up 4 bases and J gave up 6 bases; unmatched junction bases: 6. The CDR3 here is CASSAAGTGDEKLFF. The CDR3 coding sequence is TGCGCCAGCAGCGCTGCCGGGACAGGGGATGAAAAACTGTTTTTT.

The chain carries TRBV6-1 and TRBJ1-4, with unresolved D. Germline assignment: CDR1 MNHNS and CDR2 SASEGT. CDR3 length equals 15 residues. With 3 bases removed from V and 7 bases from J, the gap between germline ends came to 15 bases. CDR3 sequence (DNA): TGTGCCAGCAGTGAGGCCCCAGAGAGGGTTGAAAAACTGTTTTTT. Protein sequence: CASSEAPERVEKLFF.

This clone was seen only once. The rearrangement joins TRBV7-9 to TRBJ2-7, with a possible D match to TRBD1 (5 bases). The CDR3 sequence is 14 residues long. V gave up 3 bases and J gave up 3 bases, with 12 bases separating them. Per germline, CDR1 SEHNR and CDR2 FQNEAQ (reference sequence). Here the CDR3 reads CASSFQGIDYEQYF. The CDR3 nucleotides are TGTGCCAGCAGCTTCCAGGGAATTGACTACGAGCAGTACTTC. Full variable domain (missing parts from reference TRBV7-9 and TRBJ2-7): DTGVSQNPRHKITKRGQNVTFRCDPISEHNRLYWYRQTLGQGPEFLTYFQNEAQLEKSRLLSDRFSAERPKGSFSTLEIQRTEQGDSAMYLCASSFQGIDYEQYFGPGTRLTVT.

This chain connects TRBV9 to TRBJ1-3; 8 bases fit TRBD1. The CDR3 is 16 residues long. With V trimmed by 4 bases and J by 0 bases, 6 bases remained unmatched. Germline lookup yields CDR1 SGDLS and CDR2 YYNGEE. The DNA of the CDR3 is TGTGCCAGCAGCTTCGGGACAGGAAACTCTGGAAACACCATATATTTT. Protein sequence: CASSFGTGNSGNTIYF.

The rearrangement joins TRBV19 to TRBJ1-3; no clear D. Germline assignment: CDR1 LNHDA and CDR2 SQIVND (reference sequence). Trimming took off 1 base at V and 4 bases at J, with 5 bases between the two ends. CDR3 length: 13 amino acids. CDR3 DNA sequence: TGTGCCAGTAGTATAGGCAACGGAAACACCATATATTTT. This encodes CASSIGNGNTIYF.